One sample yielded the 27 T cell receptor beta chains listed below, sequenced in a study of T cell responses to AZD1222 COVID-19 vaccine. Assay: immunoSEQ multiplex PCR; the TCRdb copy retains only in-frame clones and omits some. The sample records about 150,000 clones, around 94% being singletons. This specimen was peripheral blood, taken on day 0 of AZD1222 vaccination. The receptor source for this set is an adult in good health.

The CDR3 reads CASSPTTGYPSSPLHF. The CDR3 nucleotides are TGTGCCAGCAGCCCAACGACAGGCTACCCTTCTTCACCCCTCCACTTT. The chain uses TRBV5-4 and TRBJ1-6; TRBD1 is a possible D gene (6 bases). This CDR3 has 16 residues. Trimming removed 4 bases at V and 9 bases at J, with 20 bases between. Germline V CDR1 and CDR2: SGHNT, YYREEE (reference sequence).

This clone has just a few counts. The chain has TRBV19 and TRBJ2-1; TRBD2 matches 11 bases. Germline trimming cut 6 bases from V and 3 bases from J; bases unmatched to any gene: 4. Germline assignment: CDR1 LNHDA and CDR2 SQIVND (reference sequence). This CDR3 has 15 amino acids. The CDR3 protein is CASRGTSGHYNEQFF. CDR3 DNA sequence: TGTGCCAGTAGAGGGACTAGCGGCCACTACAATGAGCAGTTCTTC. The full variable domain, rest sourced from reference TRBV19 and TRBJ2-1, is DGGITQSPKYLFRKEGQNVTLSCEQNLNHDAMYWYRQDPGQGLRLIYYSQIVNDFQKGDIAEGYSVSREKKESFPLTVTSAQKNPTAFYLCASRGTSGHYNEQFFGPGTRLTVL.

The V and J genes are TRBV6-4 and TRBJ2-1; the match to TRBD2 covers 8 bases. There are 13 residues in the CDR3. V gave up 6 bases and J gave up 4 bases; unmatched junction bases: 2. Germline V gives CDR1 MRHNA, CDR2 SNTAGT. The CDR3 reads CASSEREYNEQFF. The CDR3 DNA is TGTGCCAGCAGCGAGCGGGAGTACAATGAGCAGTTCTTC.

This rearrangement joins TRBV3-1 (or the pseudogene TRBV3-2) to TRBJ2-7, with 14 bases aligning to TRBD2. The germline gives CDR1 LGHDT, CDR2 YNNKEL (reference sequence). The CDR3 spans 18 residues. Trimming at V came to 0 bases and at J to 3 bases, leaving 7 bases not matched to a gene. The CDR3 is CASSQDDCGTSGSYEQYV. For the CDR3, the DNA is TGTGCCAGCAGCCAAGATGACTGTGGGACTAGCGGGAGCTACGAGCAGTACGTC.

In this sample, this clone turned up a few times. The chain joins TRBV27 to TRBJ2-2, with TRBD2 identical over 7 bases. CDR1 and CDR2 (germline): MNHEY, SMNVEV (reference sequence). The CDR3 loop spans 16 amino acids. V lost 8 bases, J lost 1 base, and 10 bases stayed unmatched. CDR3 DNA sequence: TGTGCCAGCTACCGGCCTTCTAGCGGGAACACCGGGGAGCTGTTTTTT. Amino acid sequence: CASYRPSSGNTGELFF.

V gene TRBV19 combines with J gene TRBJ1-4; D unresolved. Germline V gene data show CDR1 as LNHDA and CDR2 as SQIVND (reference sequence). The CDR3 totals 11 residues. The V end lost 5 bases, the J end lost 8 bases, and 6 bases lay between the germline ends. For the CDR3, the DNA is TGTGCCAGTAGTTTGGGGGAAAAACTGTTTTTT. Protein product: CASSLGEKLFF.

The gene calls are TRBV4-2 and TRBJ1-2; 7 nucleotides align to TRBD1. From germline, CDR1 is LGHNA and CDR2 YNFKEQ. Trimming cost V 2 bases and J 4 bases; bases outside gene matches: 4. The CDR3 extends over 14 amino acids. CDR3 DNA sequence: TGTGCCAGCAGCCAACCACAGGGGTCCTATGGCTACACCTTC. Protein sequence: CASSQPQGSYGYTF.

The chain links TRBV5-1 to TRBJ1-6, with 8 bases identical to TRBD1. The V gene end was trimmed by 3 bases and the J gene end by 9 bases; junction bases not matched to a gene: 8. The CDR3 consists of 15 residues. Looked up from germline, CDR1 is SGHRS and CDR2 is YFSETQ. In nucleotides, the CDR3 is TGCGCCAGCAGCTACGCCCGGGACAGGCTTTCACCCCTCCACTTT. Protein: CASSYARDRLSPLHF.

This chain joins TRBV19 and TRBJ1-3; 9 bases map to TRBD1. Germline V gene sequence: CDR1 LNHDA, CDR2 SQIVND (reference sequence). The CDR3 has 15 residues. J gave up 6 bases and V 10 bases, and 13 bases lay outside the gene matches. CDR3 residues: CATKTGQGSSNTIYF. The CDR3, as DNA: TGTGCCACCAAGACGGGACAGGGAAGTTCAAACACCATATATTTT. The whole variable domain, filled in from reference TRBV19 and TRBJ1-3, reads DGGITQSPKYLFRKEGQNVTLSCEQNLNHDAMYWYRQDPGQGLRLIYYSQIVNDFQKGDIAEGYSVSREKKESFPLTVTSAQKNPTAFYLCATKTGQGSSNTIYFGEGSWLTVV.

The chain uses TRBV15 and TRBJ1-4; D perhaps matches TRBD1 (6 bases). CDR1 LNHNV and CDR2 YYDKDF come from the germline V gene (reference sequence). Trimming took 3 bases from V and 3 from J, leaving 14 bases between them. The CDR3 is 16 amino acids. The CDR3 spells CATSSAWGASNEKLFF. The CDR3 DNA follows: TGTGCCACCAGCAGTGCGTGGGGGGCCTCTAATGAAAAACTGTTTTTT.

The CDR3, as DNA: TGTGCCAGTAGTATGGGCAGGGGTAGAGAGACCCAGTACTTC. Translation: CASSMGRGRETQYF. The rearrangement links TRBV19 to TRBJ2-5; the D gene is possibly TRBD1 (6 bases). The germline gives CDR1 LNHDA, CDR2 SQIVND (reference sequence). V lost 3 bases and J lost 4, with 12 bases in between. CDR3 length equals 14 residues.

This clone was observed many times. V and J are TRBV9 and TRBJ1-5; D remains ambiguous. The length of the CDR3 is 15 residues. The V gene lost 0 bases and the J gene lost 4 bases, with 11 bases spanning the gap. CDR1 and CDR2 (germline): SGDLS, YYNGEE. The CDR3 nucleotides are TGTGCCAGCAGCGTAGGGCCGGTGATAAATCAGCCCCAGCATTTT. Its translation: CASSVGPVINQPQHF.

The chain combines TRBV6-6 with TRBJ1-2, with 11 bases identical to TRBD1. The germline gives CDR1 MNHNY, CDR2 SVGAGI (reference sequence). V trimming: 5 bases; J trimming: 7 bases; junction bases outside the gene matches: 9. This CDR3 is 15 amino acids long. Written as DNA, the CDR3 is TGTGCCAGCAGTCCACCGGGACAGGGGGTAGGTGGCTACACCTTC. Amino acid sequence: CASSPPGQGVGGYTF.

The chain combines TRBV6-5 with TRBJ2-7, with TRBD1 identical over 7 bases. V lost 6 bases and J lost 2; bases outside the gene matches: 7. Looked up from germline, CDR1 is MNHEY and CDR2 is SVGAGI. The CDR3 is made up of 14 amino acids. CDR3 coding DNA: TGTGCCAGCAGGATCCGGACAGGTACCTACGAGCAGTACGTC. It is translated as CASRIRTGTYEQYV.

CDR3 DNA sequence: TGTGCCTGGAATAGGATTTCTGGGGCCAACGTCCTGACTTTC. Translating gives CAWNRISGANVLTF. The chain combines TRBV30 with TRBJ2-6; D not resolved. The CDR3 is made up of 14 amino acids. Trimming removed 4 bases at V and 1 base at J, with 8 bases between. Germline-derived CDR1 and CDR2 are GTSNPN and SVGIG (reference sequence).

A few counts support this clone. J is TRBJ2-2 and V is TRBV19; 7 nucleotides align to TRBD2. CDR3 size: 15 residues. Germline V gene data show CDR1 as LNHDA and CDR2 as SQIVND (reference sequence). After removal of 4 bases from V and 7 bases from J, the junction contained 9 bases not matched to a gene. For the CDR3, the DNA is TGTGCCAGTAGTAGTGGGCGGGAGTATGACGGGGAGCTGTTTTTT. It is translated as CASSSGREYDGELFF.

This clone was observed a few times. The genes are TRBV15 and TRBJ2-6; unclear D gene. Germline CDR1 reads LNHNV; CDR2 reads YYDKDF (reference sequence). This CDR3 spans 16 amino acids. V lost 0 bases and J lost 4, with 10 bases in between. The CDR3 region is CATSRDVRSGANVLTF. CDR3 coding DNA: TGTGCCACCAGCAGAGATGTCAGGAGCGGGGCCAACGTCCTGACTTTC. Complete variable domain (other parts from reference TRBV15 and TRBJ2-6): DAMVIQNPRYQVTQFGKPVTLSCSQTLNHNVMYWYQQKSSQAPKLLFHYYDKDFNNEADTPDNFQSRRPNTSFCFLDIRSPGLGDTAMYLCATSRDVRSGANVLTFGAGSRLTVL.

This clone was recorded only once. Other DNA sequences in this specimen translate into the identical CDR3. This rearrangement joins TRBV7-2 to TRBJ1-1; TRBD1 might be the D (5 bases). Trimming shortened V by 2 bases and J by 8 bases, and 6 bases separated the two germline ends. The CDR3 is 11 amino acids. The germline CDR1 and CDR2 sequences are SGHTA and FQGNSA. The CDR3 protein is CASSLWGEAFF. The CDR3, as DNA: TGTGCCAGCAGCTTATGGGGGGAAGCTTTCTTT.

The V gene is TRBV14, the J gene TRBJ1-2, with no clear D. Germline loops: CDR1 SGHDN, CDR2 FVKESK. The CDR3 covers 17 residues. The V end lost 4 bases, the J end lost 4 bases, and 22 bases lay between the germline ends. CDR3 DNA sequence: TGTGCCAGCAGCCCGAAGAAGTACAGCGCTCCATTCTATGGCTACACCTTC. This codes for CASSPKKYSAPFYGYTF.

V gene TRBV5-1 combines with J gene TRBJ2-7; 11 bases match TRBD2. The V gene's germline CDR1 is SGHRS and CDR2 YFSETQ. The CDR3 length is 14 residues. Trimming cost V 3 bases and J 2 bases; bases outside gene matches: 1. The CDR3 protein is CASSSTSGAYEQYV. DNA of the CDR3: TGCGCCAGCAGCTCGACTAGCGGGGCCTACGAGCAGTACGTC.

The V call is TRBV5-8, the J call TRBJ2-1; D unresolved. Trimming took off 1 base at V and 0 bases at J, with 20 bases between the two ends. Looked up from germline, CDR1 is SGHTS and CDR2 is YDEGEE. The CDR3 is 19 residues long. The CDR3 region has the DNA TGTGCCAGCAGCTTGCTAACGAGAACCCTCATGAGCTCCTACAATGAGCAGTTCTTC. Translated, it gives CASSLLTRTLMSSYNEQFF.

The chain carries TRBV13 and TRBJ2-7, with a possible D match to TRBD1 (5 bases). The CDR3 sequence is 15 residues long. Looked up from germline, CDR1 is PRHDT and CDR2 is FYEKMQ (reference sequence). Trimming cost V 6 bases and J 2 bases, with 17 bases left between them. The CDR3, as DNA: TGTGCCAGCAGACAAGGACAAGCCGTACCCTACGAGCAGTACGTC. Its protein is CASRQGQAVPYEQYV.

The chain carries TRBV6-5 and TRBJ2-2; D unresolved. CDR3 length equals 16 residues. CDR1 is MNHEY, CDR2 SVGAGI, per germline. The V end lost 0 bases, the J end lost 8 bases, and 16 bases lay between the germline ends. This CDR3 is CASSYSWPGLGGELFF. CDR3 nucleotides: TGTGCCAGCAGTTACTCGTGGCCGGGCCTGGGTGGGGAGCTGTTTTTT.

On this clone itself: Sequence at one end of the junction differs from germline and may be a read error. The chain joins TRBV27 to TRBJ2-7, with 8 bases identical to TRBD2. CDR1 and CDR2 from the germline V gene are MNHEY and SMNVEV (reference sequence). The length of the CDR3 is 13 residues. The CDR3 is CASSPHGAGGPIF. The CDR3 coding sequence is TGTGCCAGCAGCCCACACGGGGCGGGGGGACCAATCTTC.

This clone has only a few counts. The V and J genes are TRBV27 and TRBJ1-3; D possibly corresponds to TRBD1 (6 bases). Germline V gene lookup returns CDR1 MNHEY and CDR2 SMNVEV (reference sequence). CDR3 length: 15 residues. V lost 5 bases, J lost 4 bases, and 15 bases lay in between. CDR3 in amino acids: CASSLSGATGNTIYF. DNA for the CDR3: TGTGCCAGCAGTCTTTCAGGGGCTACCGGAAACACCATATATTTT.

This chain links TRBV30 with TRBJ1-5; no clear D. The V gene's germline CDR1 is GTSNPN and CDR2 SVGIG (reference sequence). CDR3 length equals 14 residues. Deletions cut 0 bases from V and 2 bases from J, with 8 bases between. The CDR3 spells CAWSVGSGNQPQHF. CDR3 in DNA: TGTGCCTGGAGTGTAGGTTCGGGCAATCAGCCCCAGCATTTT.

The J gene is TRBJ1-3, the V gene TRBV5-1; a weak D match, TRBD1 (5 bases). CDR3 length equals 15 residues. The ends were cut back, 4 bases at V and 8 bases at J, with 19 bases in the middle. Germline lookup yields CDR1 SGHRS and CDR2 YFSETQ. CDR3 nucleotides: TGCGCCAGCAGCCGAGATTTGGACGGGGGTGACACCATATATTTT. Translation: CASSRDLDGGDTIYF.